This is a list of T cell receptor beta chains from one sample in a study of OX40 agonist ivuxolimab in advanced cancers. Sequencing used immunoSEQ multiplex PCR; TCRdb keeps in-frame clones, though not all of them. The sample yields about 80,000 clones, around 92% seen once. Sample: CD4+ or CD8+ T cells sorted from blood, taken in a trial of the OX40 agonist ivuxolimab. Receptor source: an adult with an advanced solid tumor such as melanoma, head and neck, liver or kidney cancer. CDR3s include the opening cysteine and the closing phenylalanine or tryptophan. Each record gives: J gene, V gene, CDR3 protein.

TRBJ2-7 TRBV27 CASSYLYEQYF
TRBJ2-7 TRBV9 CASSVAPDRGYEQYF
TRBJ2-7 TRBV7-7 CASSSGTGVYEQYF
TRBJ2-7 TRBV9 CASSVGSGQGTYEQYF
TRBJ1-2 TRBV11-2 CASSPSFGGYGYTF
TRBJ2-1 TRBV2 CASSEWGGTYNEQFF
TRBJ1-2 TRBV9 CASSPGAGDYGYTF
TRBJ1-6 TRBV7-8 CASKTTPLNSPLHF
TRBJ2-7 TRBV10-3 CAISTPAYEQYF
TRBJ1-2 TRBV7-2 CASSFNLNYGYTF
TRBJ1-1 TRBV6-5 CASSGLNTEAFF
TRBJ1-1 TRBV7-3 CASSLTGNTEAFF
TRBJ1-1 TRBV7-3 CASSLAQGTEAFF
TRBJ1-2 TRBV9 CASSVTGGAPVYGYTF
TRBJ1-6 TRBV19 CASSGDRGGSPLHF
TRBJ1-2 TRBV9 CASSGDSHYGYTF
TRBJ2-5 TRBV9 CASSLSSSYQETQYF
TRBJ2-3 TRBV11-3 CASSLGWVDTQYF
TRBJ2-7 TRBV4-3 CASSQDRVGSNYEQYF
TRBJ2-7 TRBV11-2 CASSFGLGNEQYF
TRBJ2-2 TRBV6-5 CASSNRTSPGELFF
TRBJ1-1 TRBV21-1 CASSKALRGNTEAFF
TRBJ2-1 TRBV4-3 CASSQDLASSYNEQFF
TRBJ1-2 TRBV14 CASSLGGQVSSGYTF
TRBJ1-2 TRBV19 CASSWDGYGYTF
TRBJ1-2 TRBV4-1 CASSQESPTDGYTF
TRBJ1-5 TRBV19 CASIPQGAGNQPQHF
TRBJ2-1 TRBV5-1 CASSWGNRESSYNEQFF
TRBJ1-6 TRBV5-6 CASSFGPDQGGNSPLHF
TRBJ2-2 TRBV4-1 CASSHTANTGELFF
TRBJ2-7 TRBV7-9 CASSLPGAYEQYF
TRBJ1-2 TRBV11-2 CASSSGQVTALYGYTF
TRBJ2-1 TRBV7-2 CASSFVVYNEQFF
TRBJ2-7 TRBV9 CASSVVGGPGYEQYF
TRBJ2-1 TRBV7-6 CASRESGGASNEQFF
TRBJ2-7 TRBV4-1 CASSQGGQGVNYEQYF
TRBJ2-1 TRBV27 CASSTGVSTYNEQFF
TRBJ1-4 TRBV10-3 CATFSGDATNEKLFF
TRBJ2-7 TRBV27 CASSLLGFDEQYF
TRBJ2-3 TRBV5-7 CASSEPTSGGNPSTDTQYF
TRBJ2-7 TRBV15 CATSNPRRVYEQYF
TRBJ1-5 TRBV2 CASSDGTQVGDDSNQPQHF
TRBJ2-6 TRBV7-7 CASSPTGSSGANVLTF
TRBJ2-7 TRBV9 CASSVAGGHYEQYF
TRBJ1-4 TRBV21-1 CASSSTGQGYF
TRBJ2-7 TRBV12-5 CASGPGQGASYEQYF
TRBJ2-7 TRBV13 CASSLVLAGESSYEQYF
TRBJ1-1 TRBV11-2 CASSFYMDKNTEAFF
TRBJ2-1 TRBV5-6 CATFGWGPGGEQFF
TRBJ2-7 TRBV21-1 CASSKAMQTLRRGSYEQYF
TRBJ1-3 TRBV21-1 CASSKGEVSGNTIYF
TRBJ1-6 TRBV4-3 CASSQDRGRDSPLHF